These 9 T cell receptor beta chains were all obtained from the same sample, sequenced in a study of lymphopenia after photon versus proton radiotherapy. Some clones are missing from TCRdb's copy, which holds only in-frame ones; the method was immunoSEQ multiplex PCR. The data show 55,000 to 70,000 clones, with 85% to 95% seen just once and 2.2% held by the top ten. The input for sequencing was peripheral blood, taken from a patient treated with photon-based radiotherapy. The source is a woman aged 40 to 50 with cholangiocarcinoma.

This clone was recorded once. The chain is built from TRBV25-1 and TRBJ1-1; TRBD1 might be the D (5 bases). Germline V gives CDR1 MGHDK, CDR2 SYGVNS. V lost 4 bases and J 5 bases, leaving 8 bases between the germline ends. CDR3 length equals 12 residues. CDR3 sequence: CASSARATEAFF. In nucleotides, the CDR3 is TGTGCCAGCAGTGCCAGGGCAACTGAAGCTTTCTTT.

This clone is labeled medium-sized. The chain uses TRBV29-1 and TRBJ1-2, with 7 nucleotides matching TRBD1. Per germline, CDR1 SQVTM and CDR2 ANQGSEA. The V and J ends lost 7 bases and 0 bases, in that order; junction bases with no gene match: 11. CDR3 length equals 15 residues. This CDR3 is CSAPLPGTANYGYTF. CDR3 nucleotides: TGCAGCGCCCCCCTCCCAGGGACAGCTAACTATGGCTACACCTTC.

The V and J genes are TRBV19 and TRBJ2-1, with no clear D. Trimming took 5 bases from V and 2 from J, leaving 13 bases between them. CDR3 length equals 15 residues. Germline CDR1 reads LNHDA; CDR2 reads SQIVND (reference sequence). The CDR3 sequence: CASSPYRSAYNEQFF. CDR3 sequence (DNA): TGTGCCAGTAGTCCATACCGAAGCGCCTACAATGAGCAGTTCTTC.

This rearrangement joins TRBV29-1 to TRBJ2-5; no firm D call. The germline CDR1 and CDR2 sequences are SQVTM and ANQGSEA. This CDR3 is built from 13 residues. Trimming took off 4 bases at V and 2 bases at J, with 11 bases between the two ends. CDR3 in amino acids: CSVARTVQETQYF. The CDR3, as DNA: TGCAGCGTTGCACGGACCGTTCAAGAGACCCAGTACTTC.

This clone was detected a few times. The same CDR3 can be traced to other DNA sequences in this sample. The chain uses TRBV29-1 and TRBJ1-2, with D uncertain. Germline CDR1 and CDR2: SQVTM and ANQGSEA. V shed 3 bases and J shed 3 bases, with 8 bases lying between them. There are 12 residues in the CDR3. CDR3 protein: CSVEREDYGYTF. CDR3 DNA: TGCAGCGTTGAGAGGGAGGACTATGGCTACACCTTC.

With respect to this clone: Other DNA sequences in this specimen translate into the identical CDR3. This chain links TRBV5-1 with TRBJ1-1; the match to TRBD1 covers 11 bases. The V segment lost 4 bases and the J segment 5 bases; nucleotides outside the gene matches: 4. The CDR3 has 14 amino acids. CDR1 is SGHRS, CDR2 YFSETQ, per germline. Here the CDR3 DNA reads TGCGCCAGCAGCCCGGGACAGGGGGTGACTGAAGCTTTCTTT. This encodes CASSPGQGVTEAFF.

With regard to this clone: Given the absence of the conserved phenylalanine or tryptophan at the CDR3 end, a read error is likely. No DNA is shown, since the ends of the CDR3 on it are uncertain; the CDR3 is the one TCRdb lists. The chain carries TRBV27 and TRBJ1-1. The CDR3 length is 8 residues, termini included. Germline CDR1 is MNHEY and CDR2 is SMNVEV (reference sequence). CDR3 sequence reads: CASPPPPL.

This clone occurred once. Other nucleotide sequences in the sample specify the same CDR3. The chain carries TRBV27 and TRBJ1-5; unclear D gene. Germline V CDR1 and CDR2: MNHEY, SMNVEV (reference sequence). V was pared by 3 bases and J by 4 bases, with 7 bases between. CDR3 length: 13 residues. CDR3: CASSFTGNQPQHF. The CDR3, as DNA: TGTGCCAGCAGTTTTACCGGGAATCAGCCCCAGCATTTT.

This chain links TRBV28 with TRBJ2-5; TRBD2 agrees at 7 bases. Per germline, CDR1 MDHEN and CDR2 SYDVKM. V lost 5 bases, J lost 1 base, and 10 bases stayed unmatched. There are 16 residues in the CDR3. CDR3 nucleotides: TGTGCCAGCAGTCCAATCATAGCGGGCCTCCAAGAGACCCAGTACTTC. Translated, it gives CASSPIIAGLQETQYF.